The entry that follows covers one T cell receptor (beta chain) sequence. The data originate from a study of blood T cell repertoires in COVID-19. Study-level information: Some COVID-19 samples were acute and others convalescent; all came from the United States, Italy and Spain. The cDNA or gDNA used as material had been derived from T cells, B-cell-depleted T cells, or PBMCs.

Germline CDR1 and CDR2: SGHNT and YENEEA. J lost 8 bases, V lost 6 bases, and 13 bases had no gene match. The CDR3 totals 15 residues. Per the original methods: The authors estimated nucleated cell counts from reference gene primer amplification. TCRdb keeps only in-frame clones here, not all; method: immunoSEQ multiplex PCR. V, J and clone size derive from that table, while D and trimming were established from the DNA sequence. The sample consists of roughly 63,000 clones, around three quarters of them appearing once. This sequence was found in a human donor in a cohort sampled during active COVID-19. V gene TRBV11-3 combines with J gene TRBJ2-1; 7 positions agree with TRBD1. The sequenced sample was peripheral blood. DNA for the CDR3: TGTGCCAGCAGGGAGATGGGGACAGTGGGCGATGAGCAGTTCTTC. Translation gives CASREMGTVGDEQFF.